Each of the 7 T cell receptor beta chains below was sequenced from the same sample in a study of T-cell memory formation after mild COVID-19 (dated by TCRdb to the early 2020s). The library was produced with 5' RACE. This sample was sequenced with an Illumina NovaSeq 6000. The public sequencing data were trimmed at Q25 with fastp and processed into clonotypes with MiXCR by TCRdb, which kept only in-frame beta chains. Rows are combined by CDR3 protein, so each entry shows the most common genes and DNA. The sample table lists 300,000 or so distinct CDR3 sequences, about a sixth of them with a count of one. 22% of the sample goes to the ten largest clones. The sample comprised PBMCs or a T cell subset sorted from them (not recorded which). These receptors originate from a young man who had mild COVID-19 (a few samples of this study predate the infection). The sample titles of this study are shuffled in the database, so cell type and time point are left out; the donor was told from shared clones.

The chain is built from TRBV7-9 and TRBJ2-1, with a weak D call TRBD1 (5 bases). Deletions cut 5 bases from V and 10 bases from J, with 21 bases between. In germline, CDR1 is SEHNR, CDR2 FQNEAQ (reference sequence). The CDR3 loop spans 15 amino acids. CDR3 in amino acids: CASSQRRQGAGEQFF. Here the CDR3 DNA reads TGTGCCAGCAGCCAGAGGCGTCAGGGTGCAGGGGAGCAGTTCTTC.

Only one count was recorded for this clonotype. This CDR3 reads CSAKIKNTEAFF. CDR3 bases: TGCAGTGCCAAGATCAAGAACACTGAAGCTTTCTTT. The gene calls are TRBV20-1 and TRBJ1-1; D gene unclear. The CDR3 length is 12 residues. From germline, CDR1 is DFQATT and CDR2 SNEGSKA (reference sequence). The V gene lost 6 bases and the J gene lost 1 base, with 9 bases spanning the gap.

This clonotype showed up just a few times. The J gene is TRBJ1-1, the V gene TRBV7-9, with D possibly matching TRBD1 (6 bases). CDR3 length equals 14 residues. The V end lost 5 bases, the J end lost 6 bases, and 16 bases lay between the germline ends. Germline values: CDR1 SEHNR, CDR2 FQNEAQ (reference sequence). The CDR3 DNA reads TGTGCCAGCAGCATACAGGGTAATGGTGCTGAAGCTTTCTTT. Its protein is CASSIQGNGAEAFF.

CDR3 residues: CASSYQRGGNTEAFF. For the CDR3, the DNA is TGTGCCAGCAGCTATCAAAGAGGCGGGAACACTGAAGCTTTCTTT. This chain links TRBV7-8 with TRBJ1-1; no clear D. V shed 4 bases and J shed 1 base, with 13 bases lying between them. CDR1 is SGHVS and CDR2 is FQNEAQ in the germline V gene. The CDR3 totals 15 residues. The variable domain in full, with the rest retrieved from reference TRBV7-8 and TRBJ1-1, is GAGVSQSPRYKVAKRGQDVALRCDPISGHVSLFWYQQALGQGPEFLTYFQNEAQLDKSGLPSDRFFAERPEGSVSTLKIQRTQQEDSAVYLCASSYQRGGNTEAFFGQGTRLTVV.

The chain recombines TRBV6-5 with TRBJ2-3, with TRBD2 matching over 8 bases. CDR3 size: 15 residues. Germline assignment: CDR1 MNHEY and CDR2 SVGAGI. J gave up 3 bases and V 6 bases, and 8 bases lay outside the gene matches. CDR3 in amino acids: CASRAGGLSTDTQYF. CDR3 DNA sequence: TGTGCCAGCAGGGCGGGGGGACTAAGTACAGATACGCAGTATTTT.

This clonotype appeared a few times. The chain has TRBV7-2 and TRBJ1-3; D is possibly TRBD1 (5 bases). Trimming removed 5 bases at V and 0 bases at J, with 14 bases between. Germline assignment: CDR1 SGHTA and CDR2 FQGNSA. The CDR3 extends over 16 amino acids. The CDR3: CASSPGQAFSGNTIYF. CDR3 DNA sequence: TGTGCCAGCAGCCCGGGGCAGGCTTTCTCTGGAAACACCATATATTTT.

This clonotype was detected a few times. The chain employs TRBV7-2 and TRBJ2-3, with 8 bases that match TRBD1. Trimming removed 4 bases from V and 2 bases from J; junction bases left unmatched: 5. The length of the CDR3 is 15 residues. The germline CDR1 and CDR2 sequences are SGHTA and FQGNSA. The CDR3 loop reads CASSYQGAFTDTQYF. CDR3 DNA: TGTGCCAGCAGCTACCAGGGGGCCTTCACAGATACGCAGTATTTT.